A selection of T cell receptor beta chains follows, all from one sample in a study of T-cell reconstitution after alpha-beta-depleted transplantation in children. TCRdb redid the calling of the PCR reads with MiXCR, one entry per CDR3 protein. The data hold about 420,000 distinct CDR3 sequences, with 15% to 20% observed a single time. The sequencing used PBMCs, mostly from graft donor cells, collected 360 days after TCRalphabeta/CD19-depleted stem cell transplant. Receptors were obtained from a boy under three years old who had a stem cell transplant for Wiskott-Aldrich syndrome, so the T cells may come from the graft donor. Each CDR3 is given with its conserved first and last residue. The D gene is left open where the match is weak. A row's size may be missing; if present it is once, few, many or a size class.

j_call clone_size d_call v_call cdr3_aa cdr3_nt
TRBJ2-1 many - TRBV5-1 CASSLAQGGNNEQFF TGCGCCAGCAGCTTGGCTCAAGGGGGGAACAATGAGCAGTTCTTC
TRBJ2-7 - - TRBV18 CASSPSSGAYEQYF TGTGCCAGCTCACCGAGCTCGGGGGCCTACGAGCAGTACTTC
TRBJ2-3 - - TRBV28 CASSWQGFGTDTQYF TGTGCCAGCAGTTGGCAGGGGTTCGGCACAGATACGCAGTATTTT
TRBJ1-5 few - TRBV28 CASHGGNQPQHF TGTGCCAGCCACGGGGGGAATCAGCCCCAGCATTTT
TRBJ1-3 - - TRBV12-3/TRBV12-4 CASSLAGIGNTIYF TGTGCCAGCAGTTTGGCAGGCATAGGAAACACCATATATTTT
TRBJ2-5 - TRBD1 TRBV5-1 CASSIQGFSETQYF TGCGCCAGCAGCATACAGGGGTTCTCGGAGACCCAGTACTTC
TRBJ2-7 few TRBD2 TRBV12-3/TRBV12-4 CASSLSQLAGGPKGSYEQYF TGTGCCAGCAGTCTCTCTCAACTAGCGGGAGGGCCAAAGGGGTCCTACGAGCAGTACTTC
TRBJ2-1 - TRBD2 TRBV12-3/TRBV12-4 CASRVGGAYNEQFF TGTGCCAGCCGAGTGGGAGGGGCCTACAATGAGCAGTTCTTC
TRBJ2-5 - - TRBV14 CASSHWEGKQETQYF TGTGCCAGCAGCCACTGGGAAGGGAAACAAGAGACCCAGTACTTC
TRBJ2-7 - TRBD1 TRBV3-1 CASTGTGPHEQYF TGTGCCAGCACCGGGACAGGGCCCCACGAGCAGTACTTC
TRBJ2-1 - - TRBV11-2 CASSHPLANEQFF TGTGCCAGCAGCCACCCCCTAGCGAATGAGCAGTTCTTC
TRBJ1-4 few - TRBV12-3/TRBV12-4 CASSLRSGDEKLFF TGTGCCAGCAGTTTAAGGTCAGGGGATGAAAAACTGTTTTTT
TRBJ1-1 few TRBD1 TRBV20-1 CSARTGFGTEAFF TGCAGTGCTAGGACAGGGTTTGGAACTGAAGCTTTCTTT
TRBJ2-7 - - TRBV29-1 CSVKRGAGTADYEQYF TGCAGCGTTAAAAGGGGGGCTGGAACAGCAGACTACGAGCAGTACTTC
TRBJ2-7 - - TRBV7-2 CASSMLISLVYEQYF TGTGCCAGCAGCATGTTGATATCCTTAGTCTACGAGCAGTACTTC
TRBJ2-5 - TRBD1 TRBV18 CASTHERDPGQQETQYF TGTGCCAGCACACACGAGCGCGACCCGGGACAGCAAGAGACCCAGTACTTC
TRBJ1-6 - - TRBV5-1 CASSLGAGLSNSPLHF TGCGCCAGCAGCTTGGGTGCAGGGCTTTCTAATTCACCCCTCCACTTT
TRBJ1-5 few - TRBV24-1 CATSDLGDLRNQPQHF TGTGCCACCAGTGATTTGGGGGACTTGCGCAATCAGCCCCAGCATTTT
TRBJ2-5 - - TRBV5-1 CASSLQYTQETQYF TGCGCCAGCAGCTTACAGTACACCCAAGAGACCCAGTACTTC
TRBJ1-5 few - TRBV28 CASSSDRRGNQPQHF TGTGCCAGCAGTTCAGACAGGAGGGGCAATCAGCCCCAGCATTTT
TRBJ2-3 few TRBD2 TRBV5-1 CASSFRGGESSTDTQYF TGCGCCAGCAGCTTTCGCGGGGGAGAGTCTAGCACAGATACGCAGTATTTT
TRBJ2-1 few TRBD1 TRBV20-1 CSATRQGGHEQFF TGCAGTGCTACTCGACAGGGTGGCCATGAGCAGTTCTTC
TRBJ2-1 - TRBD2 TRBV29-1 CSVASGYYNEQFF TGCAGCGTGGCTAGCGGGTATTACAATGAGCAGTTCTTC
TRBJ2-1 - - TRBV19 CASSIAPLPGYEQFF TGTGCCAGTAGTATAGCCCCTCTGCCGGGGTATGAGCAGTTCTTC
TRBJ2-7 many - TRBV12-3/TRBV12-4 CASSSGRSYEQYF TGTGCCAGCAGTTCCGGACGGTCCTACGAGCAGTACTTC
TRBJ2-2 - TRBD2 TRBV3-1 CASSQVDIAGVFGELFF TGTGCCAGCAGCCAAGTAGATATAGCGGGAGTGTTCGGGGAGCTGTTTTTT